A selection of T cell receptor beta chains follows, all from one sample in a study of blood T cell repertoires in COVID-19. Data came from immunoSEQ multiplex PCR; TCRdb stores just in-frame clones and leaves some out. This sample has about 180,000 clones; about 81% occur once, and the top ten carry roughly 10%. The sequenced sample was peripheral blood. The receptors originated from a woman of 80 years or more with COVID-19, enrolled during active disease. The CDR3 runs from the conserved cysteine through the conserved F or W. D genes are given only for firm matches. Clone size is not always given. Where it is, it says once, few, many or a class for expanded clones.

NA	TRBV19	TRBD1	TRBJ2-3	CASSGTGVATDTQYF	TGTGCCAGCTCGGGGACAGGGGTCGCCACAGATACGCAGTATTTT
NA	TRBV14	NA	TRBJ2-7	CASSQDRAVGEHEQYF	TGTGCCAGCAGCCAAGATAGAGCCGTGGGCGAACACGAGCAGTACTTC
NA	TRBV7-9	TRBD1	TRBJ1-2	CASSAQGNDGYTF	TGTGCCAGCAGCGCACAGGGGAATGACGGCTACACCTTC
NA	TRBV11-3	TRBD1	TRBJ1-1	CASSTDRGWPRQGAFF	TGTGCCAGCAGCACCGACAGGGGGTGGCCGCGCCAGGGAGCTTTCTTT
NA	TRBV18	TRBD2	TRBJ2-3	CASSPGAAGAADTQYF	TGTGCCAGCTCACCAGGTGCAGCGGGGGCCGCAGATACGCAGTATTTT
NA	TRBV6-6	NA	TRBJ2-7	CASSYEFPGVYEQYF	TGTGCCAGCAGTTACGAGTTTCCAGGGGTTTACGAGCAGTACTTC
NA	TRBV2	TRBD2	TRBJ2-1	CASAPWVAGWGRGEQFF	TGTGCCAGCGCTCCTTGGGTAGCGGGATGGGGGCGCGGTGAGCAGTTCTTC
NA	TRBV27	TRBD2	TRBJ2-7	CASSLTGLAGVYEQYF	TGTGCCAGCAGTTTAACGGGACTAGCGGGAGTGTACGAGCAGTACTTC
NA	TRBV15	TRBD1	TRBJ2-5	CATSRGRTGHQETQYF	TGTGCCACCAGCAGGGGCAGGACAGGTCACCAAGAGACCCAGTACTTC
NA	TRBV5-1	TRBD2	TRBJ2-3	CASSLGDYPDTQYF	TGCGCCAGCAGCTTGGGGGACTATCCAGATACGCAGTATTTT
few	TRBV29-1	NA	TRBJ1-1	CSGSDGVTEAFF	TGCAGCGGATCGGACGGGGTCACTGAAGCTTTCTTT
few	TRBV2	NA	TRBJ2-6	CASSERRGPGANVLTF	TGTGCCAGCAGTGAAAGGCGGGGGCCTGGGGCCAACGTCCTGACTTTC
NA	TRBV19	TRBD1	TRBJ2-7	CASSMGTGVSYEQYF	TGTGCCAGTAGTATGGGGACAGGGGTCTCCTACGAGCAGTACTTC
NA	TRBV12-3/TRBV12-4	NA	TRBJ1-5	CASSLMVGRAQHF	TGTGCCAGCAGTTTGATGGTTGGGCGGGCCCAGCATTTT
NA	TRBV5-8	TRBD2	TRBJ2-1	CASSVLAGAPVYEQFF	TGTGCCAGCAGCGTACTAGCGGGGGCCCCAGTGTATGAGCAGTTCTTC
NA	TRBV5-6	NA	TRBJ2-5	CASSWGVETQYF	TGTGCCAGCAGCTGGGGGGTTGAGACCCAGTACTTC
NA	TRBV10-1	NA	TRBJ1-1	CASTRQGKAFF	TGCGCCAGCACCCGGCAGGGAAAAGCTTTCTTT
NA	TRBV7-2	TRBD2	TRBJ2-3	CASSLGYAGGGADTQYF	TGTGCCAGCAGCTTAGGATATGCGGGAGGAGGAGCAGATACGCAGTATTTT
NA	TRBV5-1	NA	TRBJ1-3	CASSLTSSGNTIYF	TGCGCCAGCAGCTTGACTAGCTCTGGAAACACCATATATTTT
once	TRBV18	NA	TRBJ2-5	CASSPRQQETQYF	TGTGCCAGCTCACCCCGACAGCAAGAGACCCAGTACTTC
NA	TRBV29-1	NA	TRBJ2-1	CSVDTGNLIYEQFF	TGCAGCGTTGACACAGGGAATTTAATCTATGAGCAGTTCTTC
NA	TRBV19	NA	TRBJ2-1	CASSMALGNFIYNEQFF	TGTGCCAGTAGTATGGCTCTCGGGAACTTCATCTACAATGAGCAGTTCTTC
medium-sized	TRBV19	TRBD2	TRBJ2-5	CASSLGLAGAQETQYF	TGTGCCAGTAGTCTCGGACTAGCGGGGGCTCAAGAGACCCAGTACTTC
NA	TRBV18	TRBD1	TRBJ2-7	CASSDPGQGYEQYF	TGTGCCAGCTCAGATCCGGGACAGGGTTACGAGCAGTACTTC
NA	TRBV5-1	TRBD1	TRBJ1-1	CASSLDRGWTEAFF	TGCGCCAGCAGCTTAGACAGGGGGTGGACTGAAGCTTTCTTT
NA	TRBV7-2	NA	TRBJ1-1	CASSLDGRGNTEAFF	TGTGCCAGCAGCTTAGATGGCAGGGGGAACACTGAAGCTTTCTTT
once	TRBV2	TRBD2	TRBJ2-2	CASSLGLANTGELFF	TGTGCCAGCAGTCTGGGACTAGCGAACACCGGGGAGCTGTTTTTT
NA	TRBV5-1	TRBD2	TRBJ2-7	CASSLAGGTSYEQYF	TGCGCCAGCAGCTTGGCGGGGGGGACCTCCTACGAGCAGTACTTC
few	TRBV5-8	TRBD2	TRBJ2-3	CASSTRTSGRWSDTQYF	TGTGCCAGCAGCACCAGGACTAGCGGGAGATGGTCAGATACGCAGTATTTT
NA	TRBV29-1	NA	TRBJ1-2	CSVGPEGGGLRGYGYTF	TGCAGCGTTGGCCCCGAAGGGGGGGGGCTTAGAGGCTATGGCTACACCTTC
NA	TRBV6-2/TRBV6-3	TRBD2	TRBJ2-1	CASSSAGGRYNEQFF	TGTGCCAGCAGTTCAGCGGGAGGGAGGTACAATGAGCAGTTCTTC
NA	TRBV4-1	NA	TRBJ2-1	CASSQDRGGVTRFF	TGCGCCAGCAGCCAAGATCGAGGCGGGGTTACGCGATTCTTC
NA	TRBV7-9	TRBD1	TRBJ2-7	CASSRDRTPYEQYF	TGTGCCAGCAGCCGGGACAGGACTCCCTACGAGCAGTACTTC
few	TRBV5-5	NA	TRBJ1-2	CASSLAGQGSGYTF	TGTGCCAGCAGCTTGGCAGGGCAGGGATCTGGCTACACCTTC
once	TRBV21-1	NA	TRBJ1-2	CASSKRGSHYGYTF	TGTGCCAGCAGCAAACGCGGCAGCCACTATGGCTACACCTTC
NA	TRBV13	TRBD2	TRBJ2-7	CASSPRLALRSSYEQYF	TGTGCCAGCAGCCCTAGACTAGCTTTAAGGAGCTCCTACGAGCAGTACTTC
NA	TRBV28	TRBD1	TRBJ2-7	CASSSGQNYEQYF	TGTGCCAGCAGCTCGGGACAGAACTACGAGCAGTACTTC
NA	TRBV29-1	NA	TRBJ2-2	CSVLWAINTGELFF	TGCAGCGTTCTATGGGCCATCAACACCGGGGAGCTGTTTTTT
NA	TRBV19	TRBD2	TRBJ2-1	CASSKGLAPNNEQFF	TGTGCCAGTAGTAAAGGACTAGCGCCTAACAATGAGCAGTTCTTC
once	TRBV29-1	TRBD2	TRBJ2-1	CIAGGGNEQFF	TGCATAGCGGGAGGCGGCAATGAGCAGTTCTTC
few	TRBV7-2	TRBD2	TRBJ2-1	CASQLAGGNNEQFF	TGTGCCAGCCAACTAGCGGGAGGGAACAATGAGCAGTTCTTC
NA	TRBV5-1	TRBD1	TRBJ2-5	CASSLDQGAKTQYF	TGCGCCAGCAGCTTGGATCAGGGGGCGAAGACCCAGTACTTC
NA	TRBV7-9	TRBD1	TRBJ2-1	CASSLDGRGSYNEQFF	TGTGCCAGCAGCTTAGATGGCAGGGGGTCCTACAATGAGCAGTTCTTC
NA	TRBV12-3/TRBV12-4	NA	TRBJ2-5	CASSFTLGETQYF	TGTGCCAGCAGTTTTACCCTAGGCGAGACCCAGTACTTC
NA	TRBV3-1/TRBV3-2	TRBD1	TRBJ2-7	CASSQDLVGQGALEQYF	TGTGCCAGCAGCCAAGATCTTGTAGGGCAGGGGGCCCTCGAGCAGTACTTC
NA	TRBV4-2	NA	TRBJ1-1	CASSPMTGQNTEAFF	TGTGCCAGCAGCCCCATGACGGGACAGAACACTGAAGCTTTCTTT
NA	TRBV19	NA	TRBJ2-7	CASSIDRAPGYEQYF	TGTGCCAGTAGTATAGATCGAGCCCCAGGCTACGAGCAGTACTTC
NA	TRBV2	NA	TRBJ2-2	CASARERTGELFF	TGTGCCAGTGCGAGGGAGAGGACCGGGGAGCTGTTTTTT
NA	TRBV29-1	TRBD1	TRBJ1-6	CSVRDRNNSPLHF	TGCAGCGTTAGGGACAGAAATAATTCACCCCTCCACTTT
once	TRBV6-5	NA	TRBJ1-1	CASSYSRRGMGSEAFF	TGTGCCAGCAGTTACTCCAGGCGGGGGATGGGGTCTGAAGCTTTCTTT